The rows below give T cell receptor beta chains drawn from one sample of a study of PD-L1 blockade in urothelial cancer. TCRdb's table, derived via immunoSEQ multiplex PCR, lists solely in-frame clones and lacks some. This table holds 40,000 to 55,000 clones, roughly 84% found once. The specimen comprised PBMCs, sampled around atezolizumab (anti-PD-L1) treatment. The origin of the receptors is a man in his 60s with urothelial cancer. The CDR3 runs from the conserved cysteine through the conserved F or W. The order of the fields is J gene, D gene, V gene, clone size, CDR3 DNA, CDR3 protein. D genes are given only for firm matches. Size is omitted from some rows. Given values are once, few, many or a class for expanded clones.

j_call: TRBJ1-5; d_call: NA; v_call: TRBV30; clone_size: NA; cdr3_nt: TGTGCCTGGGGAGGGACGGCTAATCAGCCCCAGCATTTT; cdr3_aa: CAWGGTANQPQHF
j_call: TRBJ1-2; d_call: NA; v_call: TRBV7-3; clone_size: NA; cdr3_nt: TGTGCCAGCAAAAAAAGCCCAGCCCAGGGCTATGGCTACACCTTC; cdr3_aa: CASKKSPAQGYGYTF
j_call: TRBJ1-5; d_call: NA; v_call: TRBV6-1; clone_size: NA; cdr3_nt: TGTGCCAGCAGTGCTGAGCTGATTGCCCGGCCCCAGCATTTT; cdr3_aa: CASSAELIARPQHF
j_call: TRBJ2-5; d_call: TRBD2; v_call: TRBV10-3; clone_size: NA; cdr3_nt: TGTGCCATCAGTGAGTCCCGGGGACTAGCGGGCCAAGAGACCCAGTACTTC; cdr3_aa: CAISESRGLAGQETQYF
j_call: TRBJ2-6; d_call: NA; v_call: TRBV10-2; clone_size: NA; cdr3_nt: TGCGCCAGCAGTGGTGGGCTTTCTGGCTCTGGGGCCAACGTCCTGACTTTC; cdr3_aa: CASSGGLSGSGANVLTF
j_call: TRBJ1-1; d_call: TRBD1; v_call: TRBV15; clone_size: NA; cdr3_nt: TGTGCCACCAGCACCCGACAGGGCAACACTGAAGCTTTCTTT; cdr3_aa: CATSTRQGNTEAFF
j_call: TRBJ2-7; d_call: NA; v_call: TRBV28; clone_size: NA; cdr3_nt: TGTGCCAACCCCCGCTCGAGCGAGCAGTACTTC; cdr3_aa: CANPRSSEQYF
j_call: TRBJ2-7; d_call: TRBD2; v_call: TRBV19; clone_size: NA; cdr3_nt: TGTGCCAGTAGTATTTCGACTAGCAGGACCTACGAGCAGTACTTC; cdr3_aa: CASSISTSRTYEQYF
j_call: TRBJ1-1; d_call: NA; v_call: TRBV20-1; clone_size: NA; cdr3_nt: TGCAGTGTCAGAGGGCCCACTGAAGCTTTCTTT; cdr3_aa: CSVRGPTEAFF
j_call: TRBJ2-1; d_call: TRBD2; v_call: TRBV5-1; clone_size: NA; cdr3_nt: TGCGCCAGCAGCTCCGGACTAGCGGGGGGCCGGATCTTC; cdr3_aa: CASSSGLAGGRIF
j_call: TRBJ1-1; d_call: NA; v_call: TRBV18; clone_size: NA; cdr3_nt: TGTGCCAGCTCACCACCGTTCGGGAGTACGGGGAACACTGAAGCTTTCTTT; cdr3_aa: CASSPPFGSTGNTEAFF
j_call: TRBJ2-2; d_call: NA; v_call: TRBV5-6; clone_size: NA; cdr3_nt: TGTGCCAGCAGCAGTACACGGCTAGGCACCGGGGAGCTGTTTTTT; cdr3_aa: CASSSTRLGTGELFF
j_call: TRBJ2-7; d_call: TRBD1; v_call: TRBV4-1; clone_size: few; cdr3_nt: TGCGCCAGCAGCCAAGAAGGGGAGACAGGGCGGCACGAGCAGTACTTC; cdr3_aa: CASSQEGETGRHEQYF
j_call: TRBJ1-4; d_call: NA; v_call: TRBV19; clone_size: NA; cdr3_nt: TGTGCCACTCCCCCACCGGGGTACACTAATGAAAAACTGTTTTTT; cdr3_aa: CATPPPGYTNEKLFF